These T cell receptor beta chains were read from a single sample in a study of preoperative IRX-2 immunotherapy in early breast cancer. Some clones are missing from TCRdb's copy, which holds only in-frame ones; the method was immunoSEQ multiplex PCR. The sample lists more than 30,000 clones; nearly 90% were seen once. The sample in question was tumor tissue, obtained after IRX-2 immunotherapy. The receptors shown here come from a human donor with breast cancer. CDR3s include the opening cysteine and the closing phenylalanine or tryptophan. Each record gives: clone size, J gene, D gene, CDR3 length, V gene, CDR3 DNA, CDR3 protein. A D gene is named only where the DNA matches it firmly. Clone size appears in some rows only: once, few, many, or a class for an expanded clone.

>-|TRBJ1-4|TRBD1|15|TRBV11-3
TGTGCCAGCAGCTCCGGACAGGGGCGTAATGAAAAACTGTTTTTT
CASSSGQGRNEKLFF
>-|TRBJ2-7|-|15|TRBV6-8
TGTGCCAGCAGTTACCCTCAAAAATTGGGGGCCGAGCAGTACTTC
CASSYPQKLGAEQYF
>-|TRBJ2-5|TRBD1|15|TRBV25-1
TGTGCCAGCAGTCGGACAGGGATGTACCAAGAGACCCAGTACTTC
CASSRTGMYQETQYF
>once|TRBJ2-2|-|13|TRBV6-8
TGTGCCAGCCGTATAGGGTCGGTCGGGGAGCTGTTTTTT
CASRIGSVGELFF
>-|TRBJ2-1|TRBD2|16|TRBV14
TGTGCCAGCAGCCAACCTGGACTAGCGGGGAGGGATGAGCAGTTCTTC
CASSQPGLAGRDEQFF
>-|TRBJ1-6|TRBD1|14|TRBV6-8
TGTGCCAGCAGTTCCCACAGGGGTAATTCACCTCTCCACTTT
CASSSHRGNSPLHF
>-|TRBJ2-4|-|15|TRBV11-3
TGTGCCAGCAGCCAAGTTCGGGGGATGAAAAACATTCAGTACTTC
CASSQVRGMKNIQYF
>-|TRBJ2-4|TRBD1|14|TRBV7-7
TGTGCCAGCAGCCTCGACAGGGGGCAGAACATTCAGTACTTC
CASSLDRGQNIQYF
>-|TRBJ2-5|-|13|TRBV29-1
TGCAGCGCCCCAACGGATAGGACGGAGACCCAGTACTTC
CSAPTDRTETQYF
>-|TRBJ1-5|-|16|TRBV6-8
TGTGCCAGCAGTAAAAACAGACCCCCAAGCAATCAGCCCCAGCATTTT
CASSKNRPPSNQPQHF
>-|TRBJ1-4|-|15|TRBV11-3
TGTGCCAGCAGCTTAGTTGAGACGGCTAATGAAAAACTGTTTTTT
CASSLVETANEKLFF
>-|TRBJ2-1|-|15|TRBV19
TGTGCCAGTAGTTCGCGGGGACGTCTGGACAATGAGCAGTTCTTC
CASSSRGRLDNEQFF